These 23 T cell receptor beta chains share one sample of origin, sequenced in a study of cytomegalovirus exposure and HLA in healthy donors. The PCR was carried out with 60 Vbeta primers and 13 Jbeta primers. This table comes from immunoSEQ multiplex PCR, and its TCRdb copy is limited to in-frame clones, with some not included. The table lists roughly 100,000 clones, around four fifths of them singletons. The sequenced sample consisted of PBMCs. All receptors derive from a man in his forties or fifties in good health and CMV-seronegative.

This clone was found a few times. The chain combines TRBV4-1 with TRBJ2-1, with 7 bases that match TRBD1. V trimming: 5 bases; J trimming: 4 bases; junction bases outside the gene matches: 5. The CDR3 runs to 14 residues. Looked up from germline, CDR1 is MGHRA and CDR2 is YSYEKL. In DNA form, the CDR3 reads TGCGCCAGCAGCTTTCGGACAGGATACAATGAGCAGTTCTTC. Translated: CASSFRTGYNEQFF.

The V gene is TRBV27, the J gene TRBJ2-1; TRBD2 agrees at 10 bases. This CDR3 contains 15 residues. The J segment lost 4 bases and the V segment lost 5 bases, leaving 5 bases of the junction unmatched. Germline lookup yields CDR1 MNHEY and CDR2 SMNVEV (reference sequence). CDR3 protein: CASSPQRGGYNEQFF. The DNA of the CDR3 is TGTGCCAGCAGTCCACAGCGGGGGGGTTACAATGAGCAGTTCTTC.

The chain employs TRBV9 and TRBJ2-1; the D gene is possibly TRBD1 (6 bases). This CDR3 region has 16 residues. The germline V gene encodes CDR1 SGDLS and CDR2 YYNGEE. The ends were cut back, 4 bases at V and 3 bases at J, with 17 bases in the middle. The CDR3 DNA reads TGTGCCAGCAGCCCCTACTCCCCGACAGGCTACAATGAGCAGTTCTTC. Amino acids: CASSPYSPTGYNEQFF. The full variable domain, its missing parts supplied by reference TRBV9 and TRBJ2-1, is DSGVTQTPKHLITATGQRVTLRCSPRSGDLSVYWYQQSLDQGLQFLIQYYNGEERAKGNILERFSAQQFPDLHSELNLSSLELGDSALYFCASSPYSPTGYNEQFFGPGTRLTVL.

The chain is built from TRBV5-1 and TRBJ1-1, with 7 bases lining up with TRBD1. The CDR3 is 16 amino acids. V lost 1 base and J lost 5; bases outside the gene matches: 11. Germline lookup yields CDR1 SGHRS and CDR2 YFSETQ. Written as DNA, the CDR3 is TGCGCCAGCAGCTTGAGGGTTGCGTCAGGGGGGACTGAAGCTTTCTTT. This codes for CASSLRVASGGTEAFF.

The V gene is TRBV7-9, the J gene TRBJ1-1; D is perhaps TRBD1 (6 bases). Trimming stripped 6 bases from V and 1 base from J, with 15 bases between. Germline V gene data show CDR1 as SEHNR and CDR2 as FQNEAQ (reference sequence). The CDR3 length is 15 residues. The CDR3 sequence is CASSLRQVTNTEAFF. As DNA, the CDR3 is TGTGCCAGCAGTCTTAGACAGGTGACGAACACTGAAGCTTTCTTT.

The V call is TRBV30, the J call TRBJ1-2, with TRBD1 identical over 7 bases. Trimming cost V 7 bases and J 0 bases; bases outside gene matches: 5. Germline lookup yields CDR1 GTSNPN and CDR2 SVGIG (reference sequence). The CDR3 has 13 amino acids. In DNA, the CDR3 is TGTGCCTCCGACAGGGACACTAACTATGGCTACACCTTC. Translating it yields CASDRDTNYGYTF. Variable domain in full (rest from reference TRBV30 and TRBJ1-2): SQTIHQWPATLVQPVGSPLSLECTVEGTSNPNLYWYRQAAGRGLQLLFYSVGIGQISSEVPQNLSASRPQDRQFILSSKKLLLSDSGFYLCASDRDTNYGYTFGSGTRLTVV.

The chain recombines TRBV13 with TRBJ2-6; possible D gene TRBD1, 5 bases. This CDR3 is 14 amino acids long. CDR1 and CDR2 (germline): PRHDT, FYEKMQ (reference sequence). V was clipped by 4 bases and J by 2 bases, with 6 bases between them. CDR3 in DNA: TGTGCCAGCAGCTCCAGGGCTGGGGCCAACGTCCTGACTTTC. It translates to CASSSRAGANVLTF.

This clone was observed a single time. This chain uses TRBV7-8 with TRBJ2-2, with a possible D match to TRBD1 (5 bases). V shed 4 bases and J shed 2 bases, with 11 bases lying between them. CDR3 length: 15 amino acids. Germline CDR1 is SGHVS and CDR2 is FQNEAQ. The CDR3 is CASSSRQSNTGELFF. The CDR3 nucleotides are TGTGCCAGCAGCTCTCGACAGTCCAACACCGGGGAGCTGTTTTTT.

This chain uses TRBV7-9 with TRBJ2-2; the match to TRBD1 covers 8 bases. Germline loops: CDR1 SEHNR, CDR2 FQNEAQ (reference sequence). Unmatched junction bases numbered 12, after V lost 5 bases and J lost 7 bases. This CDR3 contains 16 residues. The CDR3 sequence is CASSPDRAARIGELFF. The CDR3 region has the DNA TGTGCCAGCAGCCCGGACAGGGCCGCACGAATCGGGGAGCTGTTTTTT.

This chain connects TRBV28 to TRBJ1-5, with TRBD1 identical over 9 bases. CDR3 size: 15 residues. J gave up 1 base and V 7 bases, and 5 bases lay outside the gene matches. Germline CDR1 MDHEN, CDR2 SYDVKM. The CDR3 loop is CASTADRGSNQPQHF. The CDR3 DNA reads TGTGCCAGCACCGCGGACAGGGGAAGCAATCAGCCCCAGCATTTT.

This chain connects TRBV5-1 to TRBJ2-1; maybe TRBD1 (5 bases). CDR3 length: 11 residues. V shed 0 bases and J shed 12 bases, with 7 bases lying between them. Per the germline V gene, CDR1 is SGHRS and CDR2 is YFSETQ. CDR3 sequence (DNA): TGCGCCAGCAGCTTGGGACAGTTGCAGTTCTTC. Its translation is CASSLGQLQFF.

The chain uses TRBV5-4 and TRBJ2-4; the D is unclear. CDR1 is SGHNT, CDR2 YYREEE, per germline (reference sequence). This CDR3 comprises 15 residues. The ends were cut back, 1 base at V and 2 bases at J, with 10 bases in the middle. In DNA form, the CDR3 reads TGTGCCAGCAGCTTGAGAACGGTGACCAAAAACATTCAGTACTTC. Its translation is CASSLRTVTKNIQYF.

The CDR3 protein is CASSQHRGSVYEQYF. The CDR3 DNA sequence: TGTGCCAGCAGCCAACACAGGGGTTCGGTCTACGAGCAGTACTTC. V gene TRBV7-2 combines with J gene TRBJ2-7; 7 bases map to TRBD1. Trimming cost V 5 bases and J 3 bases; bases outside gene matches: 10. Germline V gives CDR1 SGHTA, CDR2 FQGNSA. The CDR3 contains 15 residues.

CDR3: CASSVSGGAYNEQFF. CDR3 DNA sequence: TGTGCCAGCAGTGTAAGCGGGGGGGCGTATAATGAGCAGTTCTTC. The V call is TRBV6-5, the J call TRBJ2-1; 10 nucleotides match TRBD2. Germline CDR1 reads MNHEY; CDR2 reads SVGAGI. CDR3 length: 15 amino acids. Losses at the gene ends were 5 bases for V and 7 bases for J; bases not matched to a gene: 8.

This chain uses TRBV6-1 with TRBJ1-2; D is possibly TRBD1 (5 bases). V gave up 3 bases and J gave up 0 bases, with 17 bases separating them. Germline-derived CDR1 and CDR2 are MNHNS and SASEGT. This CDR3 is 17 amino acids long. The CDR3 loop reads CASSERLVTAPNYGYTF. CDR3 coding DNA: TGTGCCAGCAGTGAGAGGCTGGTGACAGCTCCTAACTATGGCTACACCTTC.

This rearrangement joins TRBV5-1 to TRBJ1-4; TRBD1 aligns across 9 bases. The germline V gene has CDR1 SGHRS and CDR2 YFSETQ. V lost 2 bases, J lost 6 bases, and 5 bases stayed unmatched. CDR3 length: 15 residues. This CDR3 reads CASSLQGARDEKLFF. The CDR3 DNA follows: TGCGCCAGCAGCTTACAGGGGGCGCGGGATGAAAAACTGTTTTTT.

This clone was observed a handful of times. The CDR3 loop reads CSAPKREGTEAFF. In DNA form, the CDR3 reads TGCAGCGCCCCCAAGAGGGAAGGGACTGAAGCTTTCTTT. The chain has TRBV29-1 and TRBJ1-1; D unresolved. The CDR3 contains 13 residues. Trimming stripped 7 bases from V and 5 bases from J, with 17 bases between. From germline, CDR1 is SQVTM and CDR2 ANQGSEA.

The chain has TRBV30 and TRBJ1-6; D unclear. Germline loops: CDR1 GTSNPN, CDR2 SVGIG (reference sequence). Trimming took 3 bases from V and 6 from J, leaving 9 bases between them. CDR3 length equals 13 residues. The CDR3 DNA is TGTGCCTGGAGCGGGGATTTTAATTCACCCCTCCACTTT. This gives the protein CAWSGDFNSPLHF.

The chain is built from TRBV6-1 and TRBJ2-3; the match to TRBD2 covers 8 bases. Germline CDR1 is MNHNS and CDR2 is SASEGT. This CDR3 comprises 16 residues. J lost 1 base, V lost 2 bases, and 5 bases had no gene match. CDR3 sequence: CASSEKAGGGTDTQYF. The DNA for the CDR3 is TGTGCCAGCAGTGAAAAGGCGGGGGGTGGCACAGATACGCAGTATTTT.

The V call is TRBV2, the J call TRBJ1-4; 8 nucleotides agree with TRBD1. The CDR3 is 14 amino acids. Germline V lookup: CDR1 SNHLY, CDR2 FYNNEI. V lost 10 bases to trimming and J lost 6 bases; unmatched junction nucleotides: 10. The CDR3: CATSGGALDEKLFF. Written as DNA, the CDR3 is TGTGCCACCTCAGGGGGCGCATTGGATGAAAAACTGTTTTTT.

V usage is TRBV5-1 and J usage is TRBJ2-7, with unresolved D. Trimming stripped 2 bases from V and 4 bases from J, with 10 bases between. The CDR3 consists of 13 residues. Germline CDR1 SGHRS, CDR2 YFSETQ. CDR3 sequence (DNA): TGCGCCAGCAGCTTCCCGGGTAGTTACGAGCAGTACTTC. As protein: CASSFPGSYEQYF.

The chain carries TRBV4-2 and TRBJ1-3, with D hard to call. In germline, CDR1 is LGHNA, CDR2 YNFKEQ. The CDR3 totals 17 residues. Trimming pared 0 bases from V and 0 bases from J, leaving 12 bases between. This chain's CDR3 is CASSQEVGGSSGNTIYF. The CDR3 DNA reads as TGTGCCAGCAGCCAAGAAGTTGGAGGGAGCTCTGGAAACACCATATATTTT.

The chain couples TRBV6-1 to TRBJ2-5; D unresolved. Per germline, CDR1 MNHNS and CDR2 SASEGT. Trimming shortened V by 1 base and J by 2 bases, and 14 bases separated the two germline ends. The CDR3 has 16 residues. The CDR3 loop reads CASSEGVGPAQETQYF. The CDR3 nucleotides are TGTGCCAGCAGTGAAGGAGTTGGGCCAGCTCAAGAGACCCAGTACTTC.